The rows below give T cell receptor beta chains drawn from one sample of a study of T cell responses to AZD1222 COVID-19 vaccine. This table comes from immunoSEQ multiplex PCR, and its TCRdb copy is limited to in-frame clones, with some not included. The data show 70,000 to 85,000 clones, with roughly four fifths seen just once and roughly 3.1% held by the top ten. Here the sequenced sample was peripheral blood, taken on day 0 of AZD1222 vaccination. Receptors were obtained from an adult in good health. CDR3s include the opening cysteine and the closing phenylalanine or tryptophan. A D gene is named only where the DNA matches it firmly. Clone sizes are given selectively: once, few, many, or a class where the clone is expanded.

V	J	D	size	DNA	CDR3
TRBV19	TRBJ2-5	-	-	TGTGCCAGTAGTCCGCCCGGACTCCAAGAGACCCAGTACTTC	CASSPPGLQETQYF
TRBV6-2/TRBV6-3	TRBJ1-6	-	-	TGTGCCAGCAGTTTCTACAGGGAGAATAATTCACCCCTCCACTTT	CASSFYRENNSPLHF
TRBV11-1	TRBJ1-1	-	-	TGTGCCAGCAGCCCGGAGATGAACACTGAAGCTTTCTTT	CASSPEMNTEAFF
TRBV6-4	TRBJ1-2	TRBD1	-	TGTGCCAACAACTCAGGGGGCCCTGGCAACTATGGCTACACCTTC	CANNSGGPGNYGYTF
TRBV11-2	TRBJ1-2	-	-	TGTGCCAGCAGCTCCATTCGGGTGAGCAGGGGCTACACCTTC	CASSSIRVSRGYTF
TRBV7-8	TRBJ1-6	TRBD1	once	TGTGCCAGCAGCCCCCCACAGGGGTATAATTCACCCCTCCACTTT	CASSPPQGYNSPLHF
TRBV10-1	TRBJ2-7	TRBD2	-	TGCGCCAGCAGTGAGTCGGGACTAGGGGTCCACGAGCAGTACTTC	CASSESGLGVHEQYF
TRBV9	TRBJ2-1	-	-	TGTGCCAGCAGCGTAGACGGCGCGGCTTCCTACAATGAGCAGTTCTTC	CASSVDGAASYNEQFF
TRBV6-2/TRBV6-3	TRBJ2-7	-	-	TGTGCCAGCAGTTATAAGGGGTTCCGGTACGAGCAGTACTTC	CASSYKGFRYEQYF
TRBV19	TRBJ1-5	TRBD1	-	TGTGCCAGTAGTATCACAGGGGATACTCAGCCCCAGCATTTT	CASSITGDTQPQHF
TRBV4-2	TRBJ2-2	-	many	TGTGCCAGCAGCCAAGAAGGGGGCGGGGAGCTGTTTTTT	CASSQEGGGELFF
TRBV7-9	TRBJ2-2	TRBD1	few	TGTGCCACGGACAGGGATGGCGACACCGGGGAGCTGTTTTTT	CATDRDGDTGELFF
TRBV6-5	TRBJ2-1	-	-	TGTGCCAGCAGCCTACAGGACCAGCAGTTCTTC	CASSLQDQQFF
TRBV2	TRBJ2-3	TRBD2	-	TGTGCCAGCAGTTACGCGGGAGGGGCAGATACGCAGTATTTT	CASSYAGGADTQYF
TRBV5-4	TRBJ2-1	-	few	TGTGCCAGCACCTTCGGGGTCCTCGGCTCCTACAATGAGCAGTTCTTC	CASTFGVLGSYNEQFF
TRBV7-2	TRBJ2-7	-	few	TGTGCCAGCAGCCCCGAGGGAGGGGGCTCCTACGAGCAGTACTTC	CASSPEGGGSYEQYF
TRBV19	TRBJ2-3	-	-	TGTGCCAGTAGTAGCGGGACGGGGAGTACAGATACGCAGTATTTT	CASSSGTGSTDTQYF
TRBV6-5	TRBJ1-5	TRBD1	-	TGTGCCAGCAGTTTGGGACGGACAGGAGGTCAGCCCCAGCATTTT	CASSLGRTGGQPQHF
TRBV25-1	TRBJ1-6	TRBD1	-	TGTGCCAGCAGAGACAGGGTAGTAACACCCCTCCACTTT	CASRDRVVTPLHF
TRBV6-6	TRBJ1-4	-	-	TGTGCCAGCAGTCGCCCGGGTGGTGCTAATGAAAAACTGTTTTTT	CASSRPGGANEKLFF
TRBV3-1/TRBV3-2	TRBJ1-2	-	-	TGTGCCAGCAGCCACGCCTCTGGCTACACCTTC	CASSHASGYTF
TRBV28	TRBJ1-2	TRBD1	-	TGTGCCAGCAGTCCTCAGTCCTCGACAGGGCGTGGCTATGGCTACACCTTC	CASSPQSSTGRGYGYTF
TRBV3-1/TRBV3-2	TRBJ2-1	TRBD1	-	TGTGCCAGCAGCCAGGGACAGTACAATGAGCAGTTCTTC	CASSQGQYNEQFF
TRBV4-2	TRBJ2-2	-	many	TGTGCCAGCAGCCAAGCGTCGGGGGCGGAAAGGGAGCTGTTTTTT	CASSQASGAERELFF
TRBV5-6	TRBJ1-2	-	-	TGTGCCAGCAGCTTGGCCGCGGTTAACTATGGCTACACCTTC	CASSLAAVNYGYTF
TRBV6-4	TRBJ2-1	TRBD1	few	TGTGCCAGCAGTGCGGACAGGTCGTCCTACAATGAGCAGTTCTTC	CASSADRSSYNEQFF
TRBV4-3	TRBJ1-2	TRBD1	-	TGCGCCAGCAGCTCGGACAGGGTCGGCGGCTATGGCTACACCTTC	CASSSDRVGGYGYTF
TRBV2	TRBJ2-3	-	-	TGTGCCAGCAGCCCCGCCGGGCTAGCCCGGACGGATACGCAGTATTTT	CASSPAGLARTDTQYF
TRBV4-3	TRBJ2-3	-	-	TGCGCCAGCAGCCAAGCGGTACGGTCCGGCACAGATACGCAGTATTTT	CASSQAVRSGTDTQYF
TRBV2	TRBJ2-2	-	-	TGTGCCAGCGCCGCGAGTGACACCGGGGAGCTGTTTTTT	CASAASDTGELFF
TRBV5-6	TRBJ2-1	TRBD2	-	TGTGCCAGCAGCTTGTGGTCTAGCGGGAGCGGGGAGCAGTTCTTC	CASSLWSSGSGEQFF
TRBV7-2	TRBJ2-7	TRBD2	once	TGTGCCAGCAGCTTCGGACTAGCGGGGACCTACGAGCAGTACTTC	CASSFGLAGTYEQYF
TRBV29-1	TRBJ2-3	TRBD1	-	TGCAGCGTCGCCCCGGCGGGGACAGGGCCCACAGATACGCAGTATTTT	CSVAPAGTGPTDTQYF
TRBV4-3	TRBJ2-1	TRBD1	-	TGCGCCAGCAGCCCAACAGGGGGCGACTACAATGAGCAGTTCTTC	CASSPTGGDYNEQFF
TRBV6-6	TRBJ2-3	-	-	TGTGCCAGCAGTTACTACACAGATACGCAGTATTTT	CASSYYTDTQYF
TRBV19	TRBJ2-1	TRBD2	-	TGTGCCAGTAGCCAGCCACCCGGGACTAGTCCCCACAATGAGCAGTTCTTC	CASSQPPGTSPHNEQFF
TRBV19	TRBJ2-1	TRBD2	-	TGTGCCAGTAGTATAGAAGGGACTAAGGAGCAGTTCTTC	CASSIEGTKEQFF
TRBV19	TRBJ1-1	-	-	TGTGCCAGTAGTATATCCAGGGGTGGGTGGGGGAACACTGAAGCTTTCTTT	CASSISRGGWGNTEAFF
TRBV4-3	TRBJ1-6	TRBD1	-	TGCGCCAGCAGCCAGACCGGGACAGGGGGCGGTTCACCCCTCCACTTT	CASSQTGTGGGSPLHF
TRBV5-1	TRBJ2-1	TRBD2	-	TGCGCCAGCAGCTTGTTTGGACTAGCCATAGTTTCCTACAATGAGCAGTTCTTC	CASSLFGLAIVSYNEQFF